This T cell receptor (beta chain) was captured in a study of blood T cell repertoires in COVID-19. Study at large: COVID-19 samples, acute and convalescent, were from the United States, Italy and Spain.

Produced via immunoSEQ multiplex PCR; TCRdb's table is partial and in-frame only. The data contain roughly 200,000 clones, 75% to 80% of them singletons. V dropped 2 bases and J dropped 3 bases, with 11 bases sitting between them. The CDR3 runs 15 residues. The germline V gene has CDR1 LGHDT and CDR2 YNNKEL (reference sequence). This clonotype was sampled from a woman aged 50 to 60 with active or convalescent COVID-19. The sample was peripheral blood. The chain recombines TRBV3-1 (or the pseudogene TRBV3-2) with TRBJ2-1; the D gene is possibly TRBD1 (5 bases). CDR3 residues: CASSQLRRGYNEQFF. The CDR3 nucleotides read TGTGCCAGCAGCCAATTAAGAAGGGGCTACAATGAGCAGTTCTTC.